This TCR beta chain comes out of a study of T-cell reconstitution after alpha-beta-depleted transplantation in children (dated by TCRdb to the mid-2010s). Turning to the overall study: The study quantitatively tracked T-cell immune reconstitution after TCRalphabeta/CD19-depleted allogeneic hematopoietic cell transplantation in children using TCR repertoire profiling.

As for this clonotype: No cognate antigen has been identified for it. Base qualities are not at hand, and no much larger clone is one base apart.

According to the germline V gene, CDR1 reads LGHNA and CDR2 reads YSLEER. The germline V and J ends show losses of 0 bases and 2 bases respectively, and no gene match explains 2 bases of the junction. The CDR3 numbers 16 residues from cysteine through phenylalanine. Left in the record is the CDR3 DNA by itself, 48 bases read in frame from the first base. Library preparation used PCR. TCRdb records Illumina HiSeq 2500 as the sequencer. TCR libraries were prepared with molecular barcoding, using unique molecular identifiers to normalize TCRbeta repertoire quantification. Through fastp at Q25 and MiXCR, TCRdb rebuilt clones from the public reads, retaining in-frame beta chains. Identical CDR3 proteins give one entry, which carries the most common genes and DNA. Across this sample there are almost 400,000 distinct CDR3 sequences, with roughly 22% seen only once. About 3.8% of the sample lies in the top ten.

The source material was PBMCs from the stem cell graft donor, sampled from the stem cell graft. The V and J segments used are TRBV4-3 and TRBJ2-1; 9 bases in between match TRBD2. The receptor was isolated from a human donor who donated a stem cell graft to a child with acute myeloid leukemia. The DNA sequence is as follows: TGCGCCAGCAGCCAAGATAAGCGGGAGGCCTACAATGAGCAGTTCTTC. This translates into CASSQDKREAYNEQFF.